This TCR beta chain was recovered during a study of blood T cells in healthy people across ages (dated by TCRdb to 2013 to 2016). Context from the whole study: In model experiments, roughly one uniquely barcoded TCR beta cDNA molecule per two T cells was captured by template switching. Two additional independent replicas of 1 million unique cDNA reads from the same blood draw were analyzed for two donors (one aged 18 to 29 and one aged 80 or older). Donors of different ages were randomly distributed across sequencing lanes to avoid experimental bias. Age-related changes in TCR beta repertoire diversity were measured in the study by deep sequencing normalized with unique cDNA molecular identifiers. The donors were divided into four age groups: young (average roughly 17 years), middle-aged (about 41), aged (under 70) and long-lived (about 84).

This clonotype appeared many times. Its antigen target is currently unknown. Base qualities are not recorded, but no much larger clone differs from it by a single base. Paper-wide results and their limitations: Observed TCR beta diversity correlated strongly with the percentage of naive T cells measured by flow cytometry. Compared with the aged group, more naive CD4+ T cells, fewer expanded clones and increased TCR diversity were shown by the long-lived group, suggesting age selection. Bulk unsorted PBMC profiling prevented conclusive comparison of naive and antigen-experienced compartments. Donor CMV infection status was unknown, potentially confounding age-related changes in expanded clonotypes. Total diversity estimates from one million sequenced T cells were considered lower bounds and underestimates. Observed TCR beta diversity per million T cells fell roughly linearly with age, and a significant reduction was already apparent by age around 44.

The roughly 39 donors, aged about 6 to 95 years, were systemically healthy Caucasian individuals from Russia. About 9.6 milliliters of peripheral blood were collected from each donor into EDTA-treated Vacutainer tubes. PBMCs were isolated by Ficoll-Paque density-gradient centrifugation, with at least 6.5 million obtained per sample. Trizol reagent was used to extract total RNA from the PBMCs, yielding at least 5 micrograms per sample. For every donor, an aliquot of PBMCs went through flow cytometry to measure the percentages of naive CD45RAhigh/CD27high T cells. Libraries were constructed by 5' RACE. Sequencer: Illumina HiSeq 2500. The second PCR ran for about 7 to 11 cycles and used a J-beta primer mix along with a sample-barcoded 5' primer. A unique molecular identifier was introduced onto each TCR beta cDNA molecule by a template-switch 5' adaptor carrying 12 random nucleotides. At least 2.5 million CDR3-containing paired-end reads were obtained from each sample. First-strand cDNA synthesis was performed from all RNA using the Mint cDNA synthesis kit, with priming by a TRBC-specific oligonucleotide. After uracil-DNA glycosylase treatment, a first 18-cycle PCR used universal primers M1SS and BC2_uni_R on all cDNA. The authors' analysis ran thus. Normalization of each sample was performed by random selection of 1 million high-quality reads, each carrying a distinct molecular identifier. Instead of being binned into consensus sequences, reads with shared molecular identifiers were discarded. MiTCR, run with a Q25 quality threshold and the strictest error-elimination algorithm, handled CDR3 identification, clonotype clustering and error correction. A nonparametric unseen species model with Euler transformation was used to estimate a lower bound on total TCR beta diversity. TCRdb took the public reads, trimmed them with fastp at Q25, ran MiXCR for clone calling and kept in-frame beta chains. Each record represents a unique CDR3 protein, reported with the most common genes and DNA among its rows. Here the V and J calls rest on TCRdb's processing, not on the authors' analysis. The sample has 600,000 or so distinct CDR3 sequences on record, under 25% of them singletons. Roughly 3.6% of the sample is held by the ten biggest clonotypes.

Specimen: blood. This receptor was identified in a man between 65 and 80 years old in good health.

This receptor carries the CDR3 CASSLFQFF. The DNA reads as follows: TGTGCCAGCAGTTTATTCCAGTTCTTC. The chain was built from TRBV27 and TRBJ2-1, with the D gene uncertain. Sequences MNHEY (CDR1) and SMNVEV (CDR2) are obtained from the germline V gene (reference sequence). V is cut by 1 base and J by 13 bases, and the space between the germline ends is 2 bases. Taken from cysteine to phenylalanine, the CDR3 has 9 residues. The retained sequence is limited to the CDR3, 27 bases, with the frame set at the first base.